These 6 T cell receptor beta chains originate from one sample sequenced in a study of identical twins. TCRdb re-called the 5' RACE reads with MiXCR, one entry per CDR3 protein. The sample yields a few hundred thousand distinct CDR3 sequences, roughly 9% seen once. The sample consisted of naive T cells sorted from blood. The receptors stem from a woman aged 45-65 years in good health.

This clonotype has more than one count but fewer than ten. The chain recombines TRBV12-3 or TRBV12-4 with TRBJ2-2, with 8 bases lining up with TRBD1. V shed 3 bases and J 6 bases; nucleotides not matched to a gene: 6. CDR3 length equals 15 residues. The CDR3, as DNA: TGTGCCAGCAGTTTGTACAGGGGGGTCGCCGGGGAGCTGTTTTTT. Its protein is CASSLYRGVAGELFF.

This clonotype was seen only a few times. This sequence joins TRBV10-3 and TRBJ2-3; tentative D call: TRBD1 (6 bases). The V gene lost 2 bases and the J gene lost 6 bases, with 9 bases spanning the gap. Germline V gene lookup returns CDR1 ENHRY and CDR2 SYGVKD. The CDR3 loop spans 13 amino acids. CDR3 loop: CAISETGSDTQYF. DNA for the CDR3: TGTGCCATCAGTGAGACAGGGTCGGATACGCAGTATTTT.

This clonotype was seen ten or more times. The chain links TRBV10-2 to TRBJ2-1; D is unclear. V lost 8 bases to trimming and J lost 7 bases, with 6 bases between them. Germline CDR1 reads WSHSY; CDR2 reads SAAADI. This CDR3 spans 10 amino acids. CDR3 region: CASRNNEQFF. For the CDR3, the DNA is TGCGCCAGCCGGAATAATGAGCAGTTCTTC.

This clonotype has only a few counts. The DNA for the CDR3 is TGCGCCAGCAGCTTGGTACCCTCCGGGGCAGATACGCAGTATTTT. It translates to CASSLVPSGADTQYF. The chain employs TRBV5-1 and TRBJ2-3, with a possible D match to TRBD2 (5 bases). This CDR3 is 15 amino acids long. Germline V gene data show CDR1 as SGHRS and CDR2 as YFSETQ. V gave up 0 bases and J gave up 4 bases, with 12 bases separating them. Full variable domain (outside the CDR3, taken from reference TRBV5-1 and TRBJ2-3): KAGVTQTPRYLIKTRGQQVTLSCSPISGHRSVSWYQQTPGQGLQFLFEYFSETQRNKGNFPGRFSGRQFSNSRSEMNVSTLELGDSALYLCASSLVPSGADTQYFGPGTRLTVL.

This clonotype was counted at least ten times. The V call is TRBV20-1, the J call TRBJ1-1; maybe TRBD1 (6 bases). Between the trimmed V and J ends, which lost 3 bases and 4 bases, there was a span of 18 bases. CDR3 length: 15 amino acids. Germline assignment: CDR1 DFQATT and CDR2 SNEGSKA (reference sequence). The CDR3 DNA is TGCAGTGCTAGCCGTGAACTACAGGGTCCCACTGAAGCTTTCTTT. Translating gives CSASRELQGPTEAFF.

This clonotype was picked up a small number of times. This chain connects TRBV29-1 to TRBJ1-1; no definite D call. Germline assignment: CDR1 SQVTM and CDR2 ANQGSEA. V gave up 4 bases and J gave up 2 bases, with 14 bases separating them. The CDR3 extends over 14 amino acids. The CDR3 bases are TGCAGCGTTGGGGCCAGAGAACTCAACACTGAAGCTTTCTTT. The encoded protein is CSVGARELNTEAFF.